Each of the 9 T cell receptor beta chains below was sequenced from the same sample in a study of control samples from healthy donors and cancer patients. Produced via immunoSEQ multiplex PCR; TCRdb's table is partial and in-frame only. The table has roughly 370,000 clones, around nine tenths seen once. The sequenced sample consisted of PBMCs. These receptors originate from a man aged 40-49 years with head and neck cancer.

V and J are TRBV5-1 and TRBJ2-7; 7 bases are shared with TRBD1. This CDR3 region has 15 residues. Per germline, CDR1 SGHRS and CDR2 YFSETQ. V shed 2 bases, J shed 3 bases, and the junction held 8 bases outside the gene matches. CDR3 protein: CASSLAGTDLYEQYF. CDR3 coding DNA: TGCGCCAGCAGCTTAGCCGGGACAGACCTCTACGAGCAGTACTTC.

With regard to this clone: Different DNA sequences within this sample yield the same CDR3. The chain joins TRBV3-1 (or the pseudogene TRBV3-2) to TRBJ1-1; D is unresolved. Deletions cut 4 bases from V and 4 bases from J, with 13 bases between. The CDR3 runs 14 residues. Germline CDR1 and CDR2: LGHDT and YNNKEL (reference sequence). The CDR3 is CASSPELSGTEAFF. The CDR3 region has the DNA TGTGCCAGCAGCCCCGAACTGAGCGGCACTGAAGCTTTCTTT.

The chain couples TRBV27 to TRBJ1-6; a weak D match, TRBD1 (5 bases). V was pared by 0 bases and J by 14 bases, with 11 bases between. This CDR3 is built from 13 residues. CDR1 is MNHEY, CDR2 SMNVEV, per germline (reference sequence). The CDR3 protein is CASSLSRTQALHF. The CDR3 DNA is TGTGCCAGCAGTTTATCGAGGACACAGGCCCTCCACTTT.

J is TRBJ1-1 and V is TRBV5-1, with D tentatively TRBD1 (6 bases). This CDR3 has 14 residues. V lost 2 bases to trimming and J lost 4 bases, with 12 bases between them. Germline CDR1 reads SGHRS; CDR2 reads YFSETQ. The CDR3 protein is CASSFGGARTEAFF. The CDR3, as DNA: TGCGCCAGCAGCTTCGGGGGGGCGCGCACTGAAGCTTTCTTT.

This clone was seen once. The chain is built from TRBV30 and TRBJ1-3; no firm D call. Germline V gene lookup returns CDR1 GTSNPN and CDR2 SVGIG (reference sequence). This CDR3 region has 14 residues. V gave up 0 bases and J gave up 4 bases, with 10 bases separating them. The CDR3 region has the DNA TGTGCCTGGAGTGTACGCGGGTCGGGAAACACCATATATTTT. Translated, it gives CAWSVRGSGNTIYF.

This sequence joins TRBV9 and TRBJ2-3; a weak D match, TRBD2 (6 bases). This CDR3 is 13 amino acids long. The V end lost 4 bases, the J end lost 6 bases, and 12 bases lay between the germline ends. Germline CDR1 is SGDLS and CDR2 is YYNGEE. CDR3 region: CASSPGTGDTQYF. DNA of the CDR3: TGTGCCAGCAGCCCCGGGACTGGGGATACGCAGTATTTT.

The table lists this clone with a count of one. V is TRBV7-2 and J is TRBJ1-4; TRBD1 is a possible D gene (6 bases). The ends were cut back, 5 bases at V and 8 bases at J, with 12 bases in the middle. This CDR3 comprises 13 residues. Germline loops: CDR1 SGHTA, CDR2 FQGNSA. CDR3 in amino acids: CASSPRTVEKLFF. The CDR3 bases are TGTGCCAGCAGCCCGAGGACAGTCGAAAAACTGTTTTTT.

Written as DNA, the CDR3 is TGTGCCAGCAGTTTAGGGACAGGGGTCCCTTACGAGCAGTACTTC. Translation: CASSLGTGVPYEQYF. V and J are TRBV27 and TRBJ2-7; 10 bases align to TRBD1. Germline V gene data show CDR1 as MNHEY and CDR2 as SMNVEV (reference sequence). The CDR3 has 15 residues. The ends lost 2 bases at V and 4 bases at J; junction bases unmatched: 5.

The rearrangement uses TRBV29-1 and TRBJ1-5; D gene unclear. This CDR3 region has 12 residues. The V gene lost 4 bases and the J gene lost 0 bases, with 4 bases spanning the gap. Germline V CDR1 and CDR2: SQVTM, ANQGSEA. The DNA of the CDR3 is TGCAGCGTTGCGGATAGCAATCAGCCCCAGCATTTT. Amino acid sequence: CSVADSNQPQHF.